These 5 T cell receptor beta chains originate from one sample sequenced in a study of T cell changes during pregnancy in multiple sclerosis. The assay was immunoSEQ multiplex PCR, and TCRdb's table has in-frame clones only and misses some. The sample holds 45,000 to 60,000 clones, around 92% seen once. The specimen comprised CD4+ T cells from peripheral blood mononuclear cells, sampled in the third trimester of pregnancy. The receptor source for this set is a female donor with multiple sclerosis, enrolled in a pregnancy study.

J is TRBJ1-3 and V is TRBV7-2; 8 nucleotides agree with TRBD1. CDR1 SGHTA and CDR2 FQGNSA come from the germline V gene. The trim removed 2 bases at V and 4 bases at J, leaving 7 bases unmatched. The CDR3 spans 16 residues. This CDR3 is CASSLIGDRIGNTIYF. CDR3 DNA: TGTGCCAGCAGCTTAATCGGGGACAGGATCGGAAACACCATATATTTT.

The chain employs TRBV9 and TRBJ1-1; D gene ambiguous. Germline values: CDR1 SGDLS, CDR2 YYNGEE. The CDR3 is 13 amino acids. The germline V and J ends were trimmed by 1 base and 7 bases, with 11 bases remaining between them. CDR3 DNA: TGTGCCAGCAGCGTAAACACCCGGAGTGAAGCTTTCTTT. This codes for CASSVNTRSEAFF.

The genes are TRBV5-4 and TRBJ2-2, with D tentatively TRBD1 (6 bases). The CDR3 is 16 amino acids. CDR1 and CDR2 (germline): SGHNT, YYREEE (reference sequence). Trimming shortened V by 2 bases and J by 6 bases, and 17 bases separated the two germline ends. CDR3 sequence: CASSFGIGRGAGELFF. CDR3 DNA: TGTGCCAGCAGCTTCGGTATCGGCAGGGGAGCCGGGGAGCTGTTTTTT.

The genes are TRBV9 and TRBJ1-5; no clear D gene. CDR1 and CDR2 (germline): SGDLS, YYNGEE. The CDR3 totals 14 residues. Trimming took 3 bases from V and 4 from J, leaving 11 bases between them. CDR3 sequence reads: CASSESRENQPQHF. CDR3 DNA: TGTGCCAGCAGCGAGAGCCGTGAGAATCAGCCCCAGCATTTT.

The gene calls are TRBV30 and TRBJ1-1; possible D gene TRBD1, 5 bases. Trimming left V 8 bases short and J 6 bases short, with 13 bases between. The CDR3 runs to 11 residues. Germline CDR1 is GTSNPN and CDR2 is SVGIG (reference sequence). The CDR3 spells CARERGSEAFF. The CDR3 region has the DNA TGTGCCCGGGAGAGGGGATCTGAAGCTTTCTTT.